These T cell receptor beta chains were read from a single sample in a study of blood T cell repertoires in COVID-19. Repertoires were generated with immunoSEQ multiplex PCR, while TCRdb's copy carries only in-frame clones and drops some. The sample consists of about 190,000 clones, more than 75% of them appearing once. The sequencing sample was made of peripheral blood. All receptors come from a woman aged 60-70 years with COVID-19, enrolled during active disease. Both conserved end residues are part of each CDR3. Fields, in order: clone size, J gene, V gene, D gene, CDR3 protein, CDR3 DNA. A D gene is named only where the DNA matches it firmly. Size tells how often a clone was seen (once, few, many) or the class of an expanded clone, and some rows leave it out.

>NA|TRBJ1-1|TRBV28|NA
CASSFEENTEAFF
TGTGCCAGCAGTTTTGAGGAGAACACTGAAGCTTTCTTT
>NA|TRBJ2-5|TRBV12-3/TRBV12-4|NA
CASSLLETQYF
TGTGCCAGCAGTTTACTCGAGACCCAGTACTTC
>NA|TRBJ1-6|TRBV9|NA
CASSVAVDSNSPLHF
TGTGCCAGCAGCGTAGCTGTGGACAGTAATTCACCCCTCCACTTT
>NA|TRBJ2-3|TRBV19|NA
CASSWAGYRGTDTQYF
TGTGCCAGTAGTTGGGCGGGCTACCGGGGCACAGATACGCAGTATTTT
>once|TRBJ2-5|TRBV2|TRBD2
CASSARTSGSETQYF
TGTGCCAGCAGTGCCCGTACTAGCGGGAGTGAGACCCAGTACTTC
>medium-sized|TRBJ1-5|TRBV4-3|NA
CASSQDRGRNQPQHF
TGCGCCAGCAGCCAAGATAGGGGAAGGAATCAGCCCCAGCATTTT
>few|TRBJ1-2|TRBV29-1|TRBD1
CSVGDSLLANYGYTF
TGCAGCGTGGGGGACAGCCTTCTAGCTAACTATGGCTACACCTTC
>NA|TRBJ2-1|TRBV6-6|TRBD2
CASSFFRGEQQFF
TGTGCCAGCAGTTTTTTTCGGGGGGAGCAGCAGTTCTTC
>once|TRBJ2-5|TRBV15|TRBD2
CATSGGGLAGWETQYF
TGTGCCACCAGCGGGGGAGGACTAGCGGGGTGGGAGACCCAGTACTTC
>once|TRBJ2-2|TRBV30|TRBD2
CAWGSGTSGTGELFF
TGTGCCTGGGGATCCGGGACTAGCGGCACCGGGGAGCTGTTTTTT
>NA|TRBJ1-1|TRBV4-1|NA
CASSQLRPGGSTEAFF
TGCGCCAGCAGCCAACTCCGGCCCGGGGGGAGCACTGAAGCTTTCTTT
>few|TRBJ2-5|TRBV5-1|TRBD2
CASSRQTSGRRETQYF
TGCGCCAGCAGCCGACAAACTAGCGGGAGACGAGAGACCCAGTACTTC
>NA|TRBJ1-2|TRBV6-5|TRBD1
CASSYLQGSGDGYTF
TGTGCCAGCAGTTATTTACAGGGGAGCGGTGATGGCTACACCTTC
>NA|TRBJ1-4|TRBV6-2/TRBV6-3|NA
CASSYSTGGSDEKLFF
TGTGCCAGCAGTTACTCTACTGGGGGGAGTGATGAAAAACTGTTTTTT
>NA|TRBJ1-1|TRBV7-9|NA
CASSLELSRNTEAFF
TGTGCCAGCAGCTTAGAATTATCCAGAAACACTGAAGCTTTCTTT
>NA|TRBJ2-3|TRBV5-6|TRBD2
CASSLVAGGTDTQYF
TGTGCCAGCAGCTTGGTTGCGGGGGGCACAGATACGCAGTATTTT
>NA|TRBJ1-1|TRBV7-3|NA
CASSLTLGEGTTEAFF
TGTGCCAGCAGCTTAACGTTAGGGGAAGGAACCACTGAAGCTTTCTTT
>NA|TRBJ2-7|TRBV6-2/TRBV6-3|NA
CASTPAGPSYEQYF
TGTGCCAGCACCCCTGCGGGGCCATCCTACGAGCAGTACTTC
>few|TRBJ2-1|TRBV9|TRBD2
CASVPLAGADNEQFF
TGTGCCAGCGTCCCCCTAGCGGGGGCTGACAATGAGCAGTTCTTC
>NA|TRBJ2-6|TRBV3-1/TRBV3-2|TRBD1
CASSQGAGTGVPGANVLTF
TGTGCCAGCAGCCAAGGGGCCGGGACAGGGGTCCCTGGGGCCAACGTCCTGACTTTC
>NA|TRBJ1-5|TRBV28|TRBD1
CASRPSGTANQPQHF
TGTGCCAGCAGACCGTCCGGGACAGCCAATCAGCCCCAGCATTTT
>NA|TRBJ1-2|TRBV19|TRBD1
CASSMILGQGAYGYTF
TGTGCCAGTAGTATGATCCTCGGACAGGGGGCCTATGGCTACACCTTC
>few|TRBJ1-2|TRBV20-1|TRBD1
CSAREAGGFTGYTF
TGCAGTGCTCGTGAGGCAGGGGGCTTTACTGGCTACACCTTC
>NA|TRBJ2-3|TRBV4-2|TRBD2
CASSPRTSGSHPDTQYF
TGTGCCAGCAGCCCCCGGACTAGCGGGAGTCACCCAGATACGCAGTATTTT
>NA|TRBJ1-3|TRBV14|TRBD1
CASSQRGQLHSGNTIYF
TGTGCCAGCAGCCAAAGGGGACAGCTACACTCTGGAAACACCATATATTTT
>few|TRBJ1-2|TRBV29-1|NA
CSAQDYGYTF
TGCAGCGCGCAGGACTATGGCTACACCTTC
>once|TRBJ2-2|TRBV18|NA
CASSPPPSYRAYANTGELFF
TGTGCCAGCTCACCACCGCCTTCCTACAGAGCCTACGCGAACACCGGGGAGCTGTTTTTT
>NA|TRBJ1-6|TRBV9|NA
CASSVQGSPLHF
TGTGCCAGCAGCGTTCAGGGTTCACCCCTCCACTTT
>NA|TRBJ1-2|TRBV27|TRBD1
CASRAHTGVNYGYTF
TGTGCCAGCAGAGCACACACAGGGGTCAACTATGGCTACACCTTC
>NA|TRBJ1-2|TRBV15|NA
CATSSTGTSDPYGYTF
TGTGCCACCAGCAGTACCGGGACATCTGATCCCTATGGCTACACCTTC
>few|TRBJ2-3|TRBV7-2|NA
CASSHLRGTDTQYF
TGTGCCAGCAGCCATCTCCGGGGCACAGATACGCAGTATTTT
>NA|TRBJ1-5|TRBV6-5|TRBD1
CATGTDFNQPQHF
TGTGCCACCGGGACAGATTTCAATCAGCCCCAGCATTTT
>NA|TRBJ1-1|TRBV19|NA
CASSISRLNTEAFF
TGTGCCAGTAGTATAAGCAGGCTAAACACTGAAGCTTTCTTT